These 20 T cell receptor beta chains share one sample of origin, sequenced in a study of response to subunit inactivated influenza vaccine. TCRdb ran MiXCR on the RT-PCR reads and lists one entry per CDR3 protein. This sample has around 200,000 distinct CDR3 sequences, with around 9% found just once. The sample here was non-naive T cells sorted from PBMCs, taken on the day of vaccination. These receptors all come from a man in his fifties who received an inactivated influenza vaccine.

J is TRBJ2-7 and V is TRBV6-1; perhaps TRBD2 as D (6 bases). Trimming took 4 bases from V and 3 from J, leaving 16 bases between them. The CDR3 consists of 15 residues. Germline CDR1 and CDR2: MNHNS and SASEGT. The CDR3 loop reads CASSARALRGYEQYF. The DNA of the CDR3 is TGTGCCAGCAGTGCCCGGGCCTTGCGGGGCTACGAGCAGTACTTC.

This clonotype was seen ten or more times. The V gene is TRBV25-1, the J gene TRBJ1-5, with a possible D match to TRBD1 (6 bases). This CDR3 contains 14 residues. The V gene lost 4 bases and the J gene lost 5 bases, with 12 bases spanning the gap. From germline, CDR1 is MGHDK and CDR2 SYGVNS. The CDR3 region is CASSAQGLHQPQHF. For the CDR3, the DNA is TGTGCCAGCAGTGCACAGGGACTGCATCAGCCCCAGCATTTT.

With regard to this clonotype: This clone may be a read error of a much larger clone one base away. It is likely a read error, because the conserved phenylalanine at the end of the CDR3 is missing. This rearrangement joins TRBV20-1 to TRBJ2-7; maybe TRBD2 (5 bases). CDR3 length: 13 amino acids. V lost 2 bases and J 0 bases, leaving 8 bases between the germline ends. CDR1 DFQATT and CDR2 SNEGSKA come from the germline V gene (reference sequence). CDR3 amino acids: CSARTGNSYEQYL. The CDR3 DNA sequence: TGCAGTGCTAGAACCGGGAACTCCTACGAGCAGTACCTC.

This clonotype was detected a few times. The chain joins TRBV28 to TRBJ1-1; D gene uncertain. CDR1 and CDR2 (germline): MDHEN, SYDVKM. Trimming cost V 8 bases and J 7 bases, with 11 bases left between them. CDR3 length: 11 residues. The CDR3 is CASPPRLEAFF. The DNA of the CDR3 is TGTGCCAGCCCCCCCCGGCTTGAAGCTTTCTTT.

This chain's CDR3 is CASSYGAREGSPLHF. CDR3 DNA: TGTGCCAGCAGTTACGGGGCCAGGGAAGGATCACCCCTCCACTTT. This chain uses TRBV6-5 with TRBJ1-6, with a possible D match to TRBD1 (5 bases). CDR1 is MNHEY, CDR2 SVGAGI, per germline. This CDR3 spans 15 amino acids. V shed 2 bases and J shed 10 bases, with 15 bases lying between them.

This clonotype was detected ten times or more. The chain joins TRBV9 to TRBJ2-3; no firm D call. Trimming left V 4 bases short and J 3 bases short, with 9 bases between. Germline loops: CDR1 SGDLS, CDR2 YYNGEE. The CDR3 extends over 13 amino acids. The CDR3 DNA reads TGTGCCAGCAGCCCACCCGCGACAGATACGCAGTATTTT. Amino acids: CASSPPATDTQYF.

This chain uses TRBV2 with TRBJ2-1, with unresolved D. Germline V gives CDR1 SNHLY, CDR2 FYNNEI. The CDR3 contains 11 residues. V shed 6 bases and J shed 6 bases, with 6 bases lying between them. DNA of the CDR3: TGTGCCAGCAGATTAAGCAATGAGCAGTTCTTC. Encoded protein: CASRLSNEQFF.

This clonotype was counted only a few times. The rearrangement links TRBV7-2 to TRBJ2-7; possible D gene TRBD2, 6 bases. Germline CDR1 reads SGHTA; CDR2 reads FQGNSA. This CDR3 region has 15 residues. V shed 7 bases and J shed 0 bases, with 16 bases lying between them. The DNA of the CDR3 is TGTGCCAGCATCAAGGGTAGCGGACCCTCCTACGAGCAGTACTTC. This translates into CASIKGSGPSYEQYF.

This clonotype was seen ten or more times. The chain couples TRBV11-2 to TRBJ2-1; 7 bases fit TRBD2. The length of the CDR3 is 14 residues. Germline V gene data show CDR1 as SGHAT and CDR2 as FQNNGV. V lost 1 base to trimming and J lost 7 bases; unmatched junction nucleotides: 4. Here the CDR3 reads CASSLAGGRNEQFF. The CDR3 bases are TGTGCCAGCAGCTTAGCGGGAGGAAGGAATGAGCAGTTCTTC.

The chain links TRBV19 to TRBJ2-7; no firm D call. The CDR3 loop spans 14 amino acids. The V end lost 3 bases, the J end lost 1 base, and 10 bases lay between the germline ends. The germline V gene has CDR1 LNHDA and CDR2 SQIVND (reference sequence). The CDR3 nucleotides are TGTGCCAGTAGTATCGGCAGGTTATCCTACGAGCAGTACTTC. Its protein is CASSIGRLSYEQYF.

This clonotype was counted a few times. In DNA, the CDR3 is TGTGCCAGCAGCTTGAGCTTTGGGGGGGGGAACATTCAGTACTTC. Translated: CASSLSFGGGNIQYF. The chain is built from TRBV5-5 and TRBJ2-4; 7 nucleotides align to TRBD2. V trimming: 1 base; J trimming: 7 bases; junction bases outside the gene matches: 8. Germline V CDR1 and CDR2: SGHKS, YYEKEE (reference sequence). CDR3 length: 15 residues.

This clonotype was found a few times. The DNA for the CDR3 is TGTGCCAGTAGTGTACAGGGTAACTATGGCTACACCTTC. It translates to CASSVQGNYGYTF. This chain joins TRBV19 and TRBJ1-2, with D maybe TRBD1 (6 bases). V lost 5 bases to trimming and J lost 1 base, with 8 bases between them. There are 13 residues in the CDR3. The germline V gene has CDR1 LNHDA and CDR2 SQIVND (reference sequence).

The J gene is TRBJ1-1, the V gene TRBV7-9; D not certain. Germline values: CDR1 SEHNR, CDR2 FQNEAQ (reference sequence). This CDR3 is built from 11 residues. V shed 4 bases and J shed 10 bases, with 10 bases lying between them. The CDR3 sequence: CASSSDYGAFF. As DNA, the CDR3 is TGTGCCAGCAGCTCGGACTATGGAGCTTTCTTT.

This clonotype was detected many times. This chain joins TRBV6-2 or TRBV6-3 and TRBJ2-5, with TRBD2 matching over 7 bases. Trimming at V came to 2 bases and at J to 3 bases, leaving 0 bases not matched to a gene. Germline V gives CDR1 MNHEY, CDR2 SVGEGT. CDR3 size: 13 residues. The CDR3 coding sequence is TGTGCCAGCAGTTACCGGGAGGAAGAGACCCAGTACTTC. Residues: CASSYREEETQYF.

The sample holds a few counts of this clonotype. The chain recombines TRBV20-1 with TRBJ2-3; D ambiguous. With 5 bases removed from V and 1 base from J, the gap between germline ends came to 7 bases. This CDR3 has 12 amino acids. The V gene's germline CDR1 is DFQATT and CDR2 SNEGSKA (reference sequence). CDR3 nucleotides: TGCAGTGCTTCGGACGGCACAGATACGCAGTATTTT. Its protein is CSASDGTDTQYF.

This clonotype came up many times. This rearrangement joins TRBV7-2 to TRBJ2-7, with 12 bases aligning to TRBD2. Germline loops: CDR1 SGHTA, CDR2 FQGNSA. Germline trimming cut 1 base from V and 5 bases from J; bases unmatched to any gene: 6. The CDR3 runs to 16 residues. The DNA for the CDR3 is TGTGCCAGCAGCTTAGGTCTAGCGGGAGGGCTCAACGAGCAGTACTTC. This sequence encodes CASSLGLAGGLNEQYF.

This clonotype was observed a handful of times. The chain joins TRBV10-3 to TRBJ2-7, with 7 bases fitting TRBD1. Germline-derived CDR1 and CDR2 are ENHRY and SYGVKD. There are 14 residues in the CDR3. After removal of 3 bases from V and 3 bases from J, the junction contained 5 bases not matched to a gene. The CDR3: CAISEAYRGYEQYF. The CDR3 DNA reads as TGTGCCATCAGTGAAGCGTACAGGGGCTACGAGCAGTACTTC.

The chain carries TRBV20-1 and TRBJ2-3; tentatively, D is TRBD2 (5 bases). Germline CDR1 reads DFQATT; CDR2 reads SNEGSKA (reference sequence). The V and J ends lost 6 bases and 5 bases respectively, with 15 bases between them. The CDR3 extends over 13 amino acids. CDR3: CSAHHGKEDTQYF. CDR3 bases: TGCAGTGCCCATCACGGGAAGGAAGATACGCAGTATTTT.

This clonotype was counted a few times. V gene TRBV20-1 combines with J gene TRBJ2-7; D remains unclear. CDR1 is DFQATT and CDR2 is SNEGSKA in the germline V gene (reference sequence). This CDR3 is built from 12 residues. V was shortened by 3 bases and J by 6 bases, with 12 bases between the two germline ends. The CDR3 nucleotides are TGCAGTGCTAGGACCATACTGGCCGAGCAGTACTTC. Its protein is CSARTILAEQYF.

The rearrangement joins TRBV4-2 to TRBJ2-3, with 7 bases aligning to TRBD2. CDR1 and CDR2 (germline): LGHNA, YNFKEQ. V lost 1 base and J lost 0; bases outside the gene matches: 7. The CDR3 spans 17 residues. This chain's CDR3 is CASSQVRASGSTDTQYF. The DNA of the CDR3 is TGTGCCAGCAGCCAAGTTCGGGCTAGCGGAAGCACAGATACGCAGTATTTT.